This passage covers 30 T cell receptor beta chains from one sample sequenced in a study of T cells after yellow fever vaccination. TCRdb re-called the 5' RACE reads with MiXCR, one entry per CDR3 protein. The repertoire holds under 600,000 distinct CDR3 sequences, with just over 20% as singletons. Source: PBMCs, taken less than 25 days after the first yellow fever vaccination. The source of these receptors is a young man who received the YFV17D yellow fever vaccine.

The V gene is TRBV6-6, the J gene TRBJ2-2, with a weak D call TRBD1 (6 bases). The CDR3 is 12 residues long. Germline assignment: CDR1 MNHNY and CDR2 SVGAGI (reference sequence). V lost 7 bases and J 5 bases, leaving 8 bases between the germline ends. CDR3 DNA: TGTGCCAGCAACCAGGGGACCGGGGAGCTGTTTTTT. Amino acid sequence: CASNQGTGELFF.

V and J are TRBV2 and TRBJ1-5; D is uncertain. The CDR3 is 14 residues long. Germline V gene data show CDR1 as SNHLY and CDR2 as FYNNEI. Trimming took off 6 bases at V and 7 bases at J, with 16 bases between the two ends. For the CDR3, the DNA is TGTGCCAGCAGGGGAGACGGATACATCCAGCCCCAGCATTTT. Translation gives CASRGDGYIQPQHF.

This chain links TRBV29-1 with TRBJ1-4; D might be TRBD1 (5 bases). The germline CDR1 and CDR2 sequences are SQVTM and ANQGSEA. The CDR3 contains 12 residues. V lost 4 bases to trimming and J lost 6 bases, with 9 bases between them. CDR3: CSVGGGDEKLFF. CDR3 in DNA: TGCAGCGTTGGTGGAGGGGATGAAAAACTGTTTTTT.

This clonotype was seen more than once but under ten times. The V and J genes are TRBV20-1 and TRBJ2-7; D uncertain. Germline CDR1 reads DFQATT; CDR2 reads SNEGSKA (reference sequence). The CDR3 covers 13 residues. Trimming pared 3 bases from V and 3 bases from J, leaving 12 bases between. The CDR3 here is CSASGSHHYEQYF. The CDR3 DNA follows: TGCAGTGCTAGTGGATCTCACCACTACGAGCAGTACTTC.

The chain combines TRBV5-1 with TRBJ2-4; 10 positions agree with TRBD2. Trimming took 0 bases from V and 8 from J; bases not matched to a gene: 23. The CDR3 runs to 21 residues. Germline V gene sequence: CDR1 SGHRS, CDR2 YFSETQ. CDR3 sequence: CASSLGYKSYVAGGDLHIQYF. CDR3 DNA: TGCGCCAGCAGCTTGGGGTACAAATCCTACGTAGCGGGGGGCGATTTGCACATTCAGTACTTC.

The DNA of the CDR3 is TGTGCCAGCAGTGAACTCGGGTCCTTCCAAACCGGGGAGCTGTTTTTT. This gives the protein CASSELGSFQTGELFF. The V and J genes are TRBV6-1 and TRBJ2-2, with unresolved D. CDR1 and CDR2 from the germline V gene are MNHNS and SASEGT. The length of the CDR3 is 16 residues. V lost 2 bases, J lost 5 bases, and 15 bases lay in between.

This chain uses TRBV29-1 with TRBJ2-7, with TRBD1 as a possible D gene (5 bases). This CDR3 comprises 14 residues. Germline V gene lookup returns CDR1 SQVTM and CDR2 ANQGSEA. The V end was cut by 3 bases, the J end by 7 bases, with 19 bases between. CDR3 bases: TGCAGCGTTGAGCTTCAGGGTAGGTTGGGGGAGCAGTACTTC. It encodes CSVELQGRLGEQYF.

The chain couples TRBV5-1 to TRBJ1-1, with 7 bases that match TRBD1. V lost 4 bases, J lost 4 bases, and 13 bases stayed unmatched. Germline V gives CDR1 SGHRS, CDR2 YFSETQ. CDR3 length equals 16 residues. The CDR3 here is CASSPGQPPTGTEAFF. For the CDR3, the DNA is TGCGCCAGCAGCCCGGGACAGCCGCCCACGGGCACTGAAGCTTTCTTT.

This clonotype came up a few times. The V gene is TRBV18, the J gene TRBJ1-5; no clear D gene. This CDR3 contains 12 residues. Germline-derived CDR1 and CDR2 are KGHSH and LQKENI. V gave up 3 bases and J gave up 3 bases, with 3 bases separating them. This CDR3 reads CASSPTNQPQHF. DNA of the CDR3: TGTGCCAGCTCACCGACCAATCAGCCCCAGCATTTT.

This chain joins TRBV3-1 and TRBJ2-1; D possibly uses TRBD1 or TRBD2 (5 bases each). This CDR3 has 16 residues. Trimming left V 2 bases short and J 4 bases short, with 15 bases between. Germline V gene sequence: CDR1 LGHDT, CDR2 YNNKEL (reference sequence). CDR3 nucleotide sequence: TGTGCCAGCAGCCAAATCAGGGAGTGGGATTACAATGAGCAGTTCTTC. Translation: CASSQIREWDYNEQFF.

This clonotype was observed a few times. The chain links TRBV7-2 to TRBJ2-5, with D maybe TRBD2 (6 bases). Trimming removed 6 bases at V and 5 bases at J, with 16 bases between. CDR1 is SGHTA and CDR2 is FQGNSA in the germline V gene. This CDR3 has 14 residues. The CDR3: CASSFSGRGETQYF. The CDR3 DNA reads as TGTGCCAGCAGTTTCTCCGGCCGGGGGGAGACCCAGTACTTC.

This clonotype occurred a few times. The rearrangement joins TRBV11-1 to TRBJ2-5; D may be TRBD1 (5 bases). V was cut by 5 bases and J by 3 bases, with 19 bases left in between. The CDR3 length is 16 residues. Germline V CDR1 and CDR2: SGHAT, FQDESV (reference sequence). In DNA, the CDR3 is TGTGCCAGCAGCCCGTGGGGCCAGACCAAAAAAGAGACCCAGTACTTC. Its protein is CASSPWGQTKKETQYF.

The rearrangement uses TRBV10-1 and TRBJ2-7; 10 nucleotides match TRBD1. Germline lookup yields CDR1 WNHNN and CDR2 SYGVQD (reference sequence). This CDR3 comprises 15 residues. J lost 2 bases, V lost 4 bases, and 5 bases had no gene match. The CDR3 reads CASSAGQGVTYEQYF. The CDR3 DNA reads TGCGCCAGCAGTGCCGGACAGGGGGTTACCTACGAGCAGTACTTC.

The J gene is TRBJ1-2, the V gene TRBV30, with D uncertain. V lost 2 bases and J 3 bases, leaving 10 bases between the germline ends. Germline V lookup: CDR1 GTSNPN, CDR2 SVGIG (reference sequence). This CDR3 is 13 amino acids long. The CDR3 here is CAWSSGTDYGYTF. The CDR3 bases are TGTGCCTGGAGTTCGGGAACAGACTATGGCTACACCTTC.

This chain uses TRBV12-3 or TRBV12-4 with TRBJ1-2; 8 bases are shared with TRBD1. V lost 5 bases and J lost 7; bases outside the gene matches: 6. CDR3 length equals 13 residues. This CDR3 is CASSTRQGIGYTF. The CDR3 bases are TGTGCCAGCAGTACTCGACAGGGGATTGGCTACACCTTC.

The rearrangement joins TRBV20-1 to TRBJ2-5; TRBD1 is a possible D gene (8 bases). V was trimmed by 6 bases and J by 5 bases, leaving 13 bases between them. Germline loops: CDR1 DFQATT, CDR2 SNEGSKA (reference sequence). The CDR3 totals 12 residues. This CDR3 reads CSARGTGETQYF. DNA for the CDR3: TGCAGTGCGCGGGGGACAGGCGAGACCCAGTACTTC.

DNA for the CDR3: TGTGCCAGCAGTTTTGGACAGGGGGTGGCCGAGCAGTACTTC. It encodes CASSFGQGVAEQYF. V is TRBV12-3 or TRBV12-4 and J is TRBJ2-7, with 10 bases fitting TRBD1. This CDR3 contains 14 residues. V was clipped by 3 bases and J by 6 bases; unmatched bases: 5.

The chain is built from TRBV9 and TRBJ2-3; the D is unclear. V was shortened by 0 bases and J by 3 bases, with 14 bases between the two germline ends. This CDR3 contains 16 residues. Germline values: CDR1 SGDLS, CDR2 YYNGEE. The CDR3 is CASSVDAAPSTDTQYF. In DNA form, the CDR3 reads TGTGCCAGCAGCGTAGATGCGGCCCCCAGTACAGATACGCAGTATTTT.

This clonotype appeared a few times. V gene TRBV5-1 combines with J gene TRBJ1-6, with 8 bases fitting TRBD1. J was trimmed by 10 bases and V by 1 base; bases with no gene match: 10. Germline assignment: CDR1 SGHRS and CDR2 YFSETQ. The CDR3 totals 16 residues. CDR3 DNA sequence: TGCGCCAGCAGCTTGACCGGACAGGGAGATGGGTCACCCCTCCACTTT. It translates to CASSLTGQGDGSPLHF.

This clonotype was observed once. The J gene is TRBJ2-5, the V gene TRBV28; D call uncertain. V dropped 5 bases and J dropped 9 bases, with 19 bases sitting between them. This CDR3 contains 14 residues. Looked up from germline, CDR1 is MDHEN and CDR2 is SYDVKM. The chain's CDR3 is CASSPRAIPVAQYF. The CDR3 nucleotides read TGTGCCAGCAGTCCCCGGGCAATTCCCGTGGCCCAGTACTTC.

The chain carries TRBV18 and TRBJ2-3; a weak D match, TRBD2 (6 bases). Deletions cut 0 bases from V and 4 bases from J, with 11 bases between. This CDR3 contains 15 residues. The V gene's germline CDR1 is KGHSH and CDR2 LQKENI. The CDR3 here is CASSPPRGGPDTQYF. The CDR3 bases are TGTGCCAGCTCACCACCGAGGGGAGGCCCAGATACGCAGTATTTT.

This clonotype was recorded at least ten times. The rearrangement joins TRBV29-1 to TRBJ2-7, with 14 bases aligning to TRBD2. The germline V gene encodes CDR1 SQVTM and CDR2 ANQGSEA. The CDR3 covers 14 residues. Unmatched junction bases numbered 1, after V lost 4 bases and J lost 2 bases. CDR3 in amino acids: CSVGGLAGAYEQYF. In DNA form, the CDR3 reads TGCAGCGTTGGGGGACTAGCGGGGGCCTACGAGCAGTACTTC.

This chain joins TRBV5-1 and TRBJ2-5; TRBD2 agrees at 12 bases. The trim removed 4 bases at V and 5 bases at J, leaving 6 bases unmatched. Germline assignment: CDR1 SGHRS and CDR2 YFSETQ. The CDR3 is made up of 15 amino acids. CDR3 in DNA: TGCGCCAGCAGCCCACGACTAGCGGGGGATGAGACCCAGTACTTC. This sequence encodes CASSPRLAGDETQYF.

The chain has TRBV27 and TRBJ2-3; 13 bases are shared with TRBD2. The CDR3 spans 18 residues. Germline V gene lookup returns CDR1 MNHEY and CDR2 SMNVEV (reference sequence). Germline trimming cut 4 bases from V and 0 bases from J; bases unmatched to any gene: 7. The DNA for the CDR3 is TGTGCCAGCAGTTCCATTACTAGCGGGGGGGCCAGCACAGATACGCAGTATTTT. Protein: CASSSITSGGASTDTQYF.

Only one count was recorded for this clonotype. The genes are TRBV7-8 and TRBJ2-3; D is perhaps TRBD1 or TRBD2 (6 bases each). The length of the CDR3 is 18 residues. The germline V gene has CDR1 SGHVS and CDR2 FQNEAQ. V lost 5 bases and J 1 base, leaving 22 bases between the germline ends. The DNA for the CDR3 is TGTGCCAGCAGCCACGCCGTGAGGGGGAGGTTGGGCACAGATACGCAGTATTTT. Residues: CASSHAVRGRLGTDTQYF.

This clonotype turned up a few times. CDR3 bases: TGTGCCAGCAGCTTATACGTCACTGAAGCTTTCTTT. Translation gives CASSLYVTEAFF. This chain links TRBV7-8 with TRBJ1-1, with D uncertain. This CDR3 has 12 amino acids. V dropped 2 bases and J dropped 4 bases, with 5 bases sitting between them. Germline V gene data show CDR1 as SGHVS and CDR2 as FQNEAQ. The full variable domain, with the rest looked up from reference TRBV7-8 and TRBJ1-1, is GAGVSQSPRYKVAKRGQDVALRCDPISGHVSLFWYQQALGQGPEFLTYFQNEAQLDKSGLPSDRFFAERPEGSVSTLKIQRTQQEDSAVYLCASSLYVTEAFFGQGTRLTVV.

This clonotype was observed at least ten times. V gene TRBV5-6 combines with J gene TRBJ1-5; the match to TRBD1 covers 8 bases. This CDR3 is 14 amino acids long. Germline loops: CDR1 SGHDT, CDR2 YYEEEE. J gave up 7 bases and V 3 bases, and 6 bases lay outside the gene matches. The CDR3 here is CASSSGTGWQPQHF. In DNA form, the CDR3 reads TGTGCCAGCAGCTCGGGGACAGGTTGGCAGCCCCAGCATTTT.

This clonotype showed up just a few times. This sequence joins TRBV4-3 and TRBJ1-2, with TRBD1 as a possible D gene (5 bases). V dropped 1 base and J dropped 1 base, with 16 bases sitting between them. In germline, CDR1 is LGHNA, CDR2 YSLEER. The CDR3 totals 17 residues. For the CDR3, the DNA is TGCGCCAGCAGCCAAGTTGGGTGGGACGACGATAACTATGGCTACACCTTC. As protein: CASSQVGWDDDNYGYTF.

The V gene is TRBV5-5, the J gene TRBJ1-5; D possibly corresponds to TRBD1 (5 bases). The CDR3 is 16 amino acids. Germline values: CDR1 SGHKS, CDR2 YYEKEE (reference sequence). Trimming took off 0 bases at V and 7 bases at J, with 17 bases between the two ends. CDR3 nucleotide sequence: TGTGCCAGCAGCTTGGATTCGGTCCAGGGATTACAGCCCCAGCATTTT. This gives the protein CASSLDSVQGLQPQHF.

This clonotype showed up just a few times. The CDR3 reads CSASGPRGTDTQYF. For the CDR3, the DNA is TGCAGTGCTTCCGGCCCACGAGGCACAGATACGCAGTATTTT. The genes are TRBV20-1 and TRBJ2-3, with D hard to call. V lost 5 bases and J 1 base, leaving 13 bases between the germline ends. Germline CDR1 DFQATT, CDR2 SNEGSKA (reference sequence). The CDR3 covers 14 residues.